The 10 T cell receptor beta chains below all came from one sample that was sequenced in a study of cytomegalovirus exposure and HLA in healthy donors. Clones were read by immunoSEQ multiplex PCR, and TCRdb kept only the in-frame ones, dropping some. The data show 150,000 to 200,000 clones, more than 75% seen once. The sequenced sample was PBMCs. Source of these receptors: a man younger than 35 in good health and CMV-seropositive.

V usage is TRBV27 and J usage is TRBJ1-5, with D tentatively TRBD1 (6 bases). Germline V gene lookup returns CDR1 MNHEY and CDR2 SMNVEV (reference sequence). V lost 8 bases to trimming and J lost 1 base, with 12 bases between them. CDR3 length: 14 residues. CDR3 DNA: TGTGCCAGCGGATTACAGGGAAGCAATCAGCCCCAGCATTTT. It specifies CASGLQGSNQPQHF.

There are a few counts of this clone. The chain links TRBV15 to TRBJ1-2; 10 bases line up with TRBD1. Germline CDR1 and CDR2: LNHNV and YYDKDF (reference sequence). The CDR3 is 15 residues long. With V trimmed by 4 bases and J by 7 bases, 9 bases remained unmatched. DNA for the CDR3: TGTGCCACCAGCACAACAGACAGGGGGCGGGCTGGCTACACCTTC. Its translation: CATSTTDRGRAGYTF.

The CDR3 DNA sequence: TGTGCCAGCAGCCAGATAGCCCAGCGGGGGACGCATGAGCAGTTCTTC. Translating it yields CASSQIAQRGTHEQFF. This chain connects TRBV11-2 to TRBJ2-1; 8 nucleotides match TRBD2. CDR3 length: 16 amino acids. Trimming removed 5 bases from V and 8 bases from J; junction bases left unmatched: 14. CDR1 and CDR2 (germline): SGHAT, FQNNGV.

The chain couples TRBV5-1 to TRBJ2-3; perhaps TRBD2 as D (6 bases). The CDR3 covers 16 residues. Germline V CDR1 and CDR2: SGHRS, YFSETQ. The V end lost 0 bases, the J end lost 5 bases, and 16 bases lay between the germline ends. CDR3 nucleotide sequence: TGCGCCAGCAGCTTGGCCAAGAACTCCGGGGGAGATACGCAGTATTTT. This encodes CASSLAKNSGGDTQYF.

CDR3 sequence (DNA): TGTGCCAGCCAGGGGGTCGGTCAGCCCCAGCATTTT. It is translated as CASQGVGQPQHF. This chain connects TRBV19 to TRBJ1-5; TRBD1 matches at 7 bases. V lost 9 bases to trimming and J lost 6 bases; unmatched junction nucleotides: 5. The CDR3 extends over 12 amino acids. Germline loops: CDR1 LNHDA, CDR2 SQIVND (reference sequence).

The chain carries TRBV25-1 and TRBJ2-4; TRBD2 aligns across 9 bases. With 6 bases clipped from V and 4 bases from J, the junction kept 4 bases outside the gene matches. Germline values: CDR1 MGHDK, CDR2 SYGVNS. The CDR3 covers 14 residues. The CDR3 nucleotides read TGTGCCAGCAGGTCGGCGGGAGGGAAAAACATTCAGTACTTC. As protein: CASRSAGGKNIQYF.

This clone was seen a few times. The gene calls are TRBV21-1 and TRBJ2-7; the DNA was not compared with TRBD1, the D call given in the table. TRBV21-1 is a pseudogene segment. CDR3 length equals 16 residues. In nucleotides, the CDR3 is TGTGCCAGCAGCAGTCACAACAGGGCAAGCTCCTACGAGCAGTACTTC. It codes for CASSSHNRASSYEQYF.

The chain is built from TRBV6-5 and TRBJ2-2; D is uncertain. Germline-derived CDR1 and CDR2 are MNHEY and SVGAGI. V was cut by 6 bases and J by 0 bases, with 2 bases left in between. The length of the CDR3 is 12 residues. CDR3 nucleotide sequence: TGTGCCAGCAGCTCGAACACCGGGGAGCTGTTTTTT. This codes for CASSSNTGELFF.

The CDR3 loop reads CSVQTHRDQPQHF. Written as DNA, the CDR3 is TGCAGCGTCCAGACCCACCGGGATCAGCCCCAGCATTTT. The chain uses TRBV29-1 and TRBJ1-5, with D unclear. Trimming took 6 bases from V and 5 from J, leaving 14 bases between them. CDR3 length: 13 amino acids. The V gene's germline CDR1 is SQVTM and CDR2 ANQGSEA.

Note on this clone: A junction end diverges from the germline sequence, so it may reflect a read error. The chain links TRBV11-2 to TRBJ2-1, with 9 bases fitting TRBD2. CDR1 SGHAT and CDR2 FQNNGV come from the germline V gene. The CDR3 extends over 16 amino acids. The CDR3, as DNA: TGTGCCAGCAGCGTAGAGCGGGGGGCAGGATACAATGAGCAGTTCTTC. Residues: CASSVERGAGYNEQFF.